The clone carrying this T cell receptor beta chain was seen only a few times. Its specificity is not known. TCRdb analysed the 5' RACE reads with MiXCR anew, one entry per CDR3 protein. The sample holds nearly 70,000 distinct CDR3 sequences; under 8% are singletons and the top ten take about 40%. These data are taken from a study of T cells after yellow fever vaccination. Study at large: Fractions of low cell number were prepared using SMART-Seq v4 Ultra Low Input.

Points from the study as a whole: Overlap between CD4 and CD8 compartments was detected for a small share of clonotypes.

This material consisted of CD8+ T cells sorted from PBMCs, taken 35 to 50 days after the first yellow fever vaccination. This sequence was found in a man in his late teens or twenties who received the YFV17D yellow fever vaccine.

In DNA form, the CDR3 reads TGCGCCAGCAGCCCGTTCGGAACCCCTCAAGAGACCCAGTACTTC. Protein sequence: CASSPFGTPQETQYF. This chain uses TRBV5-1 with TRBJ2-5; D gene unclear. The CDR3 consists of 15 residues. Trimming cost V 4 bases and J 2 bases, with 15 bases left between them. The V gene's germline CDR1 is SGHRS and CDR2 YFSETQ.